The 24 T cell receptor beta chains reported below all come from one sample, sequenced in a study of T cells in localized non-small cell lung cancer. Libraries were prepared by immunoSEQ multiplex PCR; TCRdb keeps only in-frame clonotypes and omits some of them. Of 45,000 to 60,000 clones in the sample, about 86% are singletons; the top ten hold about 2.3%. Material: PBMCs, obtained before any cancer treatment. The receptors were gathered from a man aged 40-75 years with stage II lung adenocarcinoma.

This chain uses TRBV2 with TRBJ2-1; possibly TRBD2 for D (5 bases). Deletions cut 8 bases from V and 9 bases from J, with 8 bases between. This CDR3 has 10 residues. CDR1 is SNHLY and CDR2 is FYNNEI in the germline V gene. This CDR3 is CASRGVEQFF. The DNA for the CDR3 is TGTGCCAGCCGGGGAGTTGAGCAGTTCTTC.

The chain is built from TRBV14 and TRBJ1-1, with unresolved D. This CDR3 is 13 amino acids long. The V gene's germline CDR1 is SGHDN and CDR2 FVKESK. Trimming left V 4 bases short and J 10 bases short, with 16 bases between. Here the CDR3 reads CASSLNRGDGAFF. CDR3 DNA: TGTGCCAGCAGCCTTAACCGTGGGGATGGAGCTTTCTTT.

The rearrangement uses TRBV29-1 and TRBJ1-2; 11 nucleotides agree with TRBD1. Germline lookup yields CDR1 SQVTM and CDR2 ANQGSEA. This CDR3 is built from 15 residues. J was trimmed by 3 bases and V by 3 bases; bases with no gene match: 6. CDR3 sequence (DNA): TGCAGCGTTGAGTCCGGACAGGGGGCTTACTATGGCTACACCTTC. Its protein is CSVESGQGAYYGYTF.

CDR3: CASSELITGSPLHF. CDR3 bases: TGTGCCAGCAGCGAACTTATAACTGGTTCACCCCTCCACTTT. The V call is TRBV9, the J call TRBJ1-6; D call uncertain. V lost 3 bases to trimming and J lost 9 bases, with 13 bases between them. Germline V gene lookup returns CDR1 SGDLS and CDR2 YYNGEE. The CDR3 extends over 14 amino acids.

This clone was seen only once. This chain joins TRBV19 and TRBJ1-3, with 10 bases identical to TRBD1. Germline trimming cut 5 bases from V and 3 bases from J; bases unmatched to any gene: 7. There are 16 residues in the CDR3. The germline CDR1 and CDR2 sequences are LNHDA and SQIVND (reference sequence). CDR3 sequence: CASSPRQGAVGNTIYF. The CDR3 coding sequence is TGTGCCAGTAGTCCTCGACAGGGGGCTGTTGGAAACACCATATATTTT.

The V and J genes are TRBV12-5 and TRBJ1-4; D gene ambiguous. The CDR3 is 16 residues long. From germline, CDR1 is LGHNT and CDR2 FRNRAP. V was trimmed by 0 bases and J by 8 bases, leaving 16 bases between them. CDR3 sequence: CASGLVLGPRLEKLFF. The CDR3 DNA follows: TGTGCTAGTGGTTTGGTACTCGGGCCCCGTTTGGAAAAACTGTTTTTT.

This chain links TRBV2 with TRBJ1-5; 7 nucleotides agree with TRBD1. The germline CDR1 and CDR2 sequences are SNHLY and FYNNEI. The ends lost 5 bases at V and 7 bases at J; junction bases unmatched: 8. This CDR3 has 14 amino acids. CDR3 residues: CASSRPGQAQPQHF. As DNA, the CDR3 is TGTGCCAGCAGTCGCCCCGGACAGGCGCAGCCCCAGCATTTT.

J is TRBJ1-1 and V is TRBV30; the D gene is possibly TRBD1 (5 bases). This CDR3 has 14 amino acids. V lost 4 bases and J lost 6, with 18 bases in between. Germline-derived CDR1 and CDR2 are GTSNPN and SVGIG (reference sequence). CDR3 nucleotides: TGTGCCTGGAAACCGGGGGAGGAAAGACCTGAAGCTTTCTTT. Its translation is CAWKPGEERPEAFF.

The rearrangement joins TRBV14 to TRBJ2-5; D remains ambiguous. Trimming pared 0 bases from V and 5 bases from J, leaving 10 bases between. The CDR3 is 14 residues long. From germline, CDR1 is SGHDN and CDR2 FVKESK. The CDR3 DNA is TGTGCCAGCAGCCAAGATGTGGGGTACGAGACCCAGTACTTC. This gives the protein CASSQDVGYETQYF.

The gene calls are TRBV9 and TRBJ1-2; the D gene is possibly TRBD1 (5 bases). V was trimmed by 2 bases and J by 0 bases, leaving 11 bases between them. The CDR3 is 15 residues long. Germline V CDR1 and CDR2: SGDLS, YYNGEE. The CDR3 sequence is CASSVEGWANYGYTF. As DNA, the CDR3 is TGTGCCAGCAGCGTTGAGGGGTGGGCTAACTATGGCTACACCTTC.

Of note for this clone: Different DNA sequences within this sample yield the same CDR3. J is TRBJ2-2 and V is TRBV29-1; TRBD1 agrees at 8 bases. Per germline, CDR1 SQVTM and CDR2 ANQGSEA. Trimming cost V 7 bases and J 1 base; bases outside gene matches: 2. CDR3 length: 13 amino acids. The CDR3 loop is CSAGTGNTGELFF. CDR3 nucleotide sequence: TGCAGCGCTGGGACAGGGAACACCGGGGAGCTGTTTTTT.

The genes are TRBV5-1 and TRBJ1-1; TRBD1 might be the D (5 bases). The CDR3 loop spans 16 amino acids. V was shortened by 4 bases and J by 3 bases, with 19 bases between the two germline ends. CDR1 SGHRS and CDR2 YFSETQ come from the germline V gene. CDR3 nucleotide sequence: TGCGCCAGCAGCCTCAAGCAGTGGGGGACGGACACTGAAGCTTTCTTT. Translating gives CASSLKQWGTDTEAFF.

This chain uses TRBV27 with TRBJ1-1; 8 positions match TRBD1. Losses at the gene ends were 5 bases for V and 7 bases for J; bases not matched to a gene: 12. The CDR3 sequence is 15 residues long. Germline CDR1 is MNHEY and CDR2 is SMNVEV (reference sequence). CDR3 sequence: CASSLIAAGGDEAFF. The CDR3 DNA sequence: TGTGCCAGCAGTCTCATCGCGGCAGGGGGCGATGAAGCTTTCTTT.

The chain links TRBV5-1 to TRBJ2-2; 10 nucleotides line up with TRBD1. CDR1 and CDR2 from the germline V gene are SGHRS and YFSETQ. Losses at the gene ends were 1 base for V and 6 bases for J; bases not matched to a gene: 21. The CDR3 has 21 residues. The CDR3 protein is CASSLQPPTRRQGASSGELFF. CDR3 DNA sequence: TGCGCCAGCAGCTTGCAACCCCCGACCCGCCGACAGGGGGCCTCCTCCGGGGAGCTGTTTTTT.

The chain couples TRBV4-2 to TRBJ1-2; no clear D. Germline assignment: CDR1 LGHNA and CDR2 YNFKEQ. CDR3 length equals 16 residues. V lost 0 bases to trimming and J lost 5 bases, with 16 bases between them. For the CDR3, the DNA is TGTGCCAGCAGCCAAGATTCGGTAACGGTACGGTATGGCTACACCTTC. This gives the protein CASSQDSVTVRYGYTF.

This chain joins TRBV5-4 and TRBJ1-2; D remains unclear. Germline CDR1 and CDR2: SGHNT and YYREEE (reference sequence). Trimming cost V 0 bases and J 4 bases, with 7 bases left between them. The CDR3 runs to 13 residues. DNA of the CDR3: TGTGCCAGCAGCTTGGAAACAGTCTATGGCTACACCTTC. Translated: CASSLETVYGYTF.

The genes are TRBV9 and TRBJ2-2; a weak D match, TRBD2 (5 bases). The V end lost 0 bases, the J end lost 2 bases, and 11 bases lay between the germline ends. CDR1 and CDR2 from the germline V gene are SGDLS and YYNGEE. This CDR3 region has 16 residues. CDR3 DNA: TGTGCCAGCAGCGTAGGTGCGCGGGTTAACACCGGGGAGCTGTTTTTT. Amino acids: CASSVGARVNTGELFF.

V gene TRBV2 combines with J gene TRBJ1-5; TRBD1 aligns across 7 bases. The germline gives CDR1 SNHLY, CDR2 FYNNEI. J gave up 2 bases and V 4 bases, and 5 bases lay outside the gene matches. This CDR3 has 15 residues. CDR3 sequence reads: CASSADRVGNQPQHF. CDR3 DNA sequence: TGTGCCAGCAGTGCCGACAGGGTGGGCAATCAGCCCCAGCATTTT.

A few counts support this clone. The chain couples TRBV4-1 to TRBJ1-4; 7 nucleotides line up with TRBD1. Germline V CDR1 and CDR2: MGHRA, YSYEKL. The junction had 14 bases not matched to a gene; V was cut back by 4 bases and J by 6 bases. The CDR3 contains 17 residues. The chain's CDR3 is CASSLDVSGTADEKLFF. CDR3 nucleotides: TGCGCCAGCAGCCTCGACGTCTCCGGGACAGCTGATGAAAAACTGTTTTTT.

The chain joins TRBV5-1 to TRBJ1-2; a possible D gene is TRBD1 (5 bases). V lost 2 bases, J lost 4 bases, and 9 bases lay in between. Germline assignment: CDR1 SGHRS and CDR2 YFSETQ. CDR3 length equals 13 residues. The DNA of the CDR3 is TGCGCCAGCAGCTTAACAAGGGGCTATGGCTACACCTTC. Its translation: CASSLTRGYGYTF.

The CDR3 coding sequence is TGTGCCAGCAGCTTGGGGGGCAGGGCGAGGGTTGGCACTGAAGCTTTCTTT. The encoded protein is CASSLGGRARVGTEAFF. This chain uses TRBV5-6 with TRBJ1-1; tentatively, D is TRBD1 (5 bases). Trimming took 0 bases from V and 4 from J, leaving 19 bases between them. In germline, CDR1 is SGHDT, CDR2 YYEEEE. The CDR3 extends over 17 amino acids.

The V call is TRBV6-1, the J call TRBJ1-2; 10 nucleotides line up with TRBD1. Per germline, CDR1 MNHNS and CDR2 SASEGT. J lost 8 bases, V lost 3 bases, and 3 bases had no gene match. This CDR3 comprises 13 residues. In nucleotides, the CDR3 is TGTGCCAGCAGTGACCGGGACAGGGGAGGCTACACCTTC. It translates to CASSDRDRGGYTF.

This clone was seen a single time. V is TRBV7-3 and J is TRBJ2-3; 8 bases align to TRBD1. V shed 5 bases and J 2 bases; nucleotides not matched to a gene: 3. CDR3 length equals 14 residues. From germline, CDR1 is SGHTA and CDR2 FQGTGA. This CDR3 reads CASSRTGTTDTQYF. The CDR3 bases are TGTGCCAGCAGCAGGACAGGGACCACAGATACGCAGTATTTT. The variable domain in full, completed from reference TRBV7-3 and TRBJ2-3, reads GAGVSQTPSNKVTEKGKYVELRCDPISGHTALYWYRQSLGQGPEFLIYFQGTGAADDSGLPNDRFFAVRPEGSVSTLKIQRTERGDSAVYLCASSRTGTTDTQYFGPGTRLTVL.

The rearrangement joins TRBV5-5 to TRBJ2-5; TRBD1 might be the D (5 bases). The V and J ends lost 2 bases and 7 bases respectively, with 21 bases between them. The length of the CDR3 is 16 residues. CDR1 and CDR2 (germline): SGHKS, YYEKEE (reference sequence). The CDR3 spells CASSLQIGVFRGTQYF. CDR3 bases: TGTGCCAGCAGCTTACAAATAGGGGTTTTCCGTGGGACCCAGTACTTC.